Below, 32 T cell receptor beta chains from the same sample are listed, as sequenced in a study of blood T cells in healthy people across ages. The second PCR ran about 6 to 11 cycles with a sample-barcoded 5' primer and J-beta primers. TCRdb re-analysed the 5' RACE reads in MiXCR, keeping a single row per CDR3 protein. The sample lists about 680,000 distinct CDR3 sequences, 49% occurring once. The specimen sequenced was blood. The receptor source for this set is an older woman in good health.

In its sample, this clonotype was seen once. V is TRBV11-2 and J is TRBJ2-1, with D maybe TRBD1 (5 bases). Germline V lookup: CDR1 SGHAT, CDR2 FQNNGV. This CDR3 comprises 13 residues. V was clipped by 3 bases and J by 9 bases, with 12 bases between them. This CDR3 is CASSFRTKPEQFF. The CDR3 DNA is TGTGCCAGCAGCTTCAGGACAAAACCTGAGCAGTTCTTC.

DNA of the CDR3: TGCAGTGCTTGCGACCCGCTAGCGCCCAATGAGCAGTTCTTC. This codes for CSACDPLAPNEQFF. This chain connects TRBV20-1 to TRBJ2-1, with D possibly being TRBD2 (6 bases). This CDR3 is built from 14 residues. From germline, CDR1 is DFQATT and CDR2 SNEGSKA (reference sequence). V was clipped by 5 bases and J by 6 bases, with 17 bases between them.

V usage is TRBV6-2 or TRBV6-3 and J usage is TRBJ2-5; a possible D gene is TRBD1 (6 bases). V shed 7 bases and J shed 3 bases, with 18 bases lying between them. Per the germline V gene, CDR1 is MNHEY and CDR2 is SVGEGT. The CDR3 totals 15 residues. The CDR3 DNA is TGTGCCAGCAATGGACCCGCGACAGGAGAAGAGACCCAGTACTTC. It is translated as CASNGPATGEETQYF.

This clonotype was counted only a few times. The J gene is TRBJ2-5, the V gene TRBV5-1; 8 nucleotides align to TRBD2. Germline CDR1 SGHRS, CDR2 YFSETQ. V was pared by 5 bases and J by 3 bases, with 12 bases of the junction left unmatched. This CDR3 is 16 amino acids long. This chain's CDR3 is CASSLGAGGIEETQYF. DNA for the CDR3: TGCGCCAGCAGTCTAGGCGCGGGAGGAATTGAAGAGACCCAGTACTTC.

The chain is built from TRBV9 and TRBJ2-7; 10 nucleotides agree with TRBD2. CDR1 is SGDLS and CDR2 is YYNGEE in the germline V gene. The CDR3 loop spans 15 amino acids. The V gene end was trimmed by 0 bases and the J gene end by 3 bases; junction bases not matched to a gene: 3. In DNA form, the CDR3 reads TGTGCCAGCAGCGTAGTCGGGACTAGCGTCTACGAGCAGTACTTC. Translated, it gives CASSVVGTSVYEQYF.

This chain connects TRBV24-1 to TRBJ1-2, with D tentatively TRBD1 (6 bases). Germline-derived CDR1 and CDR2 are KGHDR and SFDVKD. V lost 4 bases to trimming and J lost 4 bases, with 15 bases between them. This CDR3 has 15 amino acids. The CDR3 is CATSDSYRAGYGYTF. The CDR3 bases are TGTGCCACCAGTGACTCCTACAGGGCTGGCTATGGCTACACCTTC.

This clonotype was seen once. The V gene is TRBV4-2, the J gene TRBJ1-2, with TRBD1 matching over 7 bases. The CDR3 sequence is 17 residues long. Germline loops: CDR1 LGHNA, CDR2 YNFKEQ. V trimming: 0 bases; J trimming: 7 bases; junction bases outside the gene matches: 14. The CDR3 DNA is TGTGCCAGCAGCCAAGATTACGAGGGGGCGGAACTCTGTGGCTACACCTTC. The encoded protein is CASSQDYEGAELCGYTF.

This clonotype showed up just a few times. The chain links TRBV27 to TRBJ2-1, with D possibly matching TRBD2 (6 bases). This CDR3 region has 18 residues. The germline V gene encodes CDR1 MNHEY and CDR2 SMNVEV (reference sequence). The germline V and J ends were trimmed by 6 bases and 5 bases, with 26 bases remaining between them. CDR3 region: CASSPISPGYGGDNEQFF. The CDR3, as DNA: TGTGCCAGCAGCCCTATCTCCCCAGGGTACGGAGGGGACAATGAGCAGTTCTTC.

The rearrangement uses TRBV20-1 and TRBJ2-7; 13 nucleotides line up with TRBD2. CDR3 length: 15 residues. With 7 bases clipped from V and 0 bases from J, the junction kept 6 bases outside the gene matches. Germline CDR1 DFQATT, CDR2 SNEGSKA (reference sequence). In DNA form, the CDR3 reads TGCAGTGTGGGACTAGCGGGACCCAGCTCCTACGAGCAGTACTTC. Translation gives CSVGLAGPSSYEQYF.

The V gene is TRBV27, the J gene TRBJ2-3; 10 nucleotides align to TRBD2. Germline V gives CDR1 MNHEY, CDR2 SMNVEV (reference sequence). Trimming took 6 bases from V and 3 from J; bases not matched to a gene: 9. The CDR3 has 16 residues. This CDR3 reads CASRPTGLAETDTQYF. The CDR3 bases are TGTGCCAGCAGACCCACCGGACTAGCGGAAACAGATACGCAGTATTTT.

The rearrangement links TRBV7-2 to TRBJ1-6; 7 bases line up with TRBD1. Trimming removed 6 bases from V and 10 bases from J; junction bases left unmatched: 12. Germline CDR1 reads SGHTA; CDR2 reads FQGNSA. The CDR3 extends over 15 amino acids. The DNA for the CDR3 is TGTGCCAGCAGAACACTACAGGGGTCGGAATCACCCCTCCACTTT. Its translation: CASRTLQGSESPLHF.

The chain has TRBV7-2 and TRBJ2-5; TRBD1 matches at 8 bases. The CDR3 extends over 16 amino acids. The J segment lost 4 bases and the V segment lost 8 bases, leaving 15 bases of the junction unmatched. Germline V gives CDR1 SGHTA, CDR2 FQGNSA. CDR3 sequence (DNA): TGTGCCAGCGGTAAAATGACAGGGGCTCTGACAGAGACCCAGTACTTC. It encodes CASGKMTGALTETQYF.

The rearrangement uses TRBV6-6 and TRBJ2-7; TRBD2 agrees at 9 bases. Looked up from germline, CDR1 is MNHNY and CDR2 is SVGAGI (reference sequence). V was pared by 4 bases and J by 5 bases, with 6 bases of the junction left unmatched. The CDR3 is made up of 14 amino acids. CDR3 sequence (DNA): TGTGCCAGCAGTTCTAGCGGGGAGTTGAACGAGCAGTACTTC. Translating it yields CASSSSGELNEQYF.

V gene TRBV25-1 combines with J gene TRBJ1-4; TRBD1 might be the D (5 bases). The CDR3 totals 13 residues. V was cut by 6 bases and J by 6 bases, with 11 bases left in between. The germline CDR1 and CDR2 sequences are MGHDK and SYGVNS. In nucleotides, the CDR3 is TGTGCCAGCAGGGTACCGGGACATGAAAAACTGTTTTTT. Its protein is CASRVPGHEKLFF.

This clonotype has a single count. For the CDR3, the DNA is TGTGCCAGCGGGACTAGCGGGAGAAAGTTTGGGCAGTTCTTC. Amino acid sequence: CASGTSGRKFGQFF. V and J are TRBV11-3 and TRBJ2-1; 14 bases line up with TRBD2. The V gene end was trimmed by 8 bases and the J gene end by 12 bases; junction bases not matched to a gene: 9. Germline V gene sequence: CDR1 SGHNT, CDR2 YENEEA. CDR3 length: 14 amino acids. Drawing the rest from reference TRBV11-3 and TRBJ2-1, the complete variable domain is EAGVVQSPRYKIIEKKQPVAFWCNPISGHNTLYWYLQNLGQGPELLIRYENEEAVDDSQLPKDRFSAERLKGVDSTLKIQPAELGDSAVYLCASGTSGRKFGQFFGPGTRLTVL.

The DNA for the CDR3 is TGTGCCAGCAGCCAAGGAATTCCCTCCTTGAATCAGCCCCAGCATTTT. This codes for CASSQGIPSLNQPQHF. This chain joins TRBV3-1 and TRBJ1-5; D is uncertain. Germline CDR1 LGHDT, CDR2 YNNKEL (reference sequence). The CDR3 is made up of 16 amino acids. The V gene lost 1 base and the J gene lost 4 bases, with 14 bases spanning the gap.

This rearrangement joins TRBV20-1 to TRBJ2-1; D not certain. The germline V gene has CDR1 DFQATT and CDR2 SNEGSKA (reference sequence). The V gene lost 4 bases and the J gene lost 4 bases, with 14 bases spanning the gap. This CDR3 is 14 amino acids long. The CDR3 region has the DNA TGCAGTGCTAAGGCCAGGATACCTTACAATGAGCAGTTCTTC. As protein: CSAKARIPYNEQFF.

The CDR3 coding sequence is TGCGCCAGCAGCTTGCGTGTTGCAACTAATGAAAAACTGTTTTTT. Translation: CASSLRVATNEKLFF. The chain uses TRBV5-1 and TRBJ1-4; D is ambiguous. CDR1 is SGHRS and CDR2 is YFSETQ in the germline V gene. Trimming took off 1 base at V and 0 bases at J, with 7 bases between the two ends. The CDR3 spans 15 residues.

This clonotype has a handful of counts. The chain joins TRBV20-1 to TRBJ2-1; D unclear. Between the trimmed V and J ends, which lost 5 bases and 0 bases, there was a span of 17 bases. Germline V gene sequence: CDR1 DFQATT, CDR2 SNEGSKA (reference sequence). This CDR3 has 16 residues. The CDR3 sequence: CSAPPLTPPSYNEQFF. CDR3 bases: TGCAGTGCTCCCCCATTGACTCCGCCCTCCTACAATGAGCAGTTCTTC.

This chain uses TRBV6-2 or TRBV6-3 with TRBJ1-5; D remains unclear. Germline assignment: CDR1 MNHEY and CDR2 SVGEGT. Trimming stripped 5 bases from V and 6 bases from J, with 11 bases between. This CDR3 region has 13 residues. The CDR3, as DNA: TGTGCCAGCAGTCTAGACACCGGTCAGCCCCAGCATTTT. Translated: CASSLDTGQPQHF.

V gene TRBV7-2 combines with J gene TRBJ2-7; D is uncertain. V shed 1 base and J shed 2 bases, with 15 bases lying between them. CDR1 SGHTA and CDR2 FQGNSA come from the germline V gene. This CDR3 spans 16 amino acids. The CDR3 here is CASSLEGSPRPYEQYF. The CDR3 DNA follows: TGTGCCAGCAGCTTAGAGGGCTCCCCCCGTCCCTACGAGCAGTACTTC.

CDR3 coding DNA: TGCGCCAGCAGCACGACCGGGACAGGGAGGAGCACTGAAGCTTTCTTT. It codes for CASSTTGTGRSTEAFF. The rearrangement joins TRBV5-1 to TRBJ1-1, with 9 bases matching TRBD1. CDR1 is SGHRS, CDR2 YFSETQ, per germline. Germline trimming cut 4 bases from V and 4 bases from J; bases unmatched to any gene: 11. This CDR3 contains 16 residues.

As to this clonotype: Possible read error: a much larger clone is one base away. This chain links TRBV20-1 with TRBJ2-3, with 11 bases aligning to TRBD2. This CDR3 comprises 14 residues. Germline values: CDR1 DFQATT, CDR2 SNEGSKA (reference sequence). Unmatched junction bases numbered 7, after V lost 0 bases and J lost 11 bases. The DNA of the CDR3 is TGCAGTGCTAGAGATCCCCTAGCGGGAGGCATGCAGTATTTT. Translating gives CSARDPLAGGMQYF.

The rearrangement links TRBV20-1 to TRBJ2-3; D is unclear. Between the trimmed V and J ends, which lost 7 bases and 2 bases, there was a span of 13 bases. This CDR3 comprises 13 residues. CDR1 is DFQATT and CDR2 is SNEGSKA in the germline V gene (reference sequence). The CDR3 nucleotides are TGCAGTGTTAGGGTCGGTTTCACAGATACGCAGTATTTT. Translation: CSVRVGFTDTQYF.

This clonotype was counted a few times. Here the CDR3 reads CSARDLARGGNEQYF. CDR3 DNA sequence: TGCAGTGCTAGAGACCTAGCGCGGGGGGGTAATGAGCAGTACTTC. The gene calls are TRBV20-1 and TRBJ2-5, with TRBD2 identical over 9 bases. The J segment lost 11 bases and the V segment lost 0 bases, leaving 13 bases of the junction unmatched. Looked up from germline, CDR1 is DFQATT and CDR2 is SNEGSKA (reference sequence). The CDR3 runs 15 residues.

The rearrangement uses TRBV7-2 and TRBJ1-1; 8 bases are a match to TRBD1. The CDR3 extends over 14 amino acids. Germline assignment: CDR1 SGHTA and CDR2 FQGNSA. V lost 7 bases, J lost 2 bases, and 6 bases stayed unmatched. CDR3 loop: CASNYRGFNTEAFF. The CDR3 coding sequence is TGTGCCAGCAACTACAGGGGGTTTAACACTGAAGCTTTCTTT.

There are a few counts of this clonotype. As DNA, the CDR3 is TGTGCCAGCAGCTTAACTAATTCACCCCTCCACTTT. The encoded protein is CASSLTNSPLHF. The genes are TRBV7-9 and TRBJ1-6; D is ambiguous. Trimming cost V 2 bases and J 6 bases, with 2 bases left between them. CDR3 length: 12 residues. Germline lookup yields CDR1 SEHNR and CDR2 FQNEAQ (reference sequence).

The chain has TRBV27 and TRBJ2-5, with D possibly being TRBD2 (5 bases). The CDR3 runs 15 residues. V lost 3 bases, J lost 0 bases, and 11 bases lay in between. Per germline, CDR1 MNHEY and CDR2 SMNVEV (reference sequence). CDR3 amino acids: CASSLTTVNQETQYF. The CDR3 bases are TGTGCCAGCAGTTTGACTACAGTGAACCAAGAGACCCAGTACTTC.

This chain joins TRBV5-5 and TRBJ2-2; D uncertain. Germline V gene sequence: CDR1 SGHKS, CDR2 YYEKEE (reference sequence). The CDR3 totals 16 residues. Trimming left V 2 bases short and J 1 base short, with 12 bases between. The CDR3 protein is CASSLTRPMNTGELFF. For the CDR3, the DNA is TGTGCCAGCAGCTTAACGAGGCCGATGAACACCGGGGAGCTGTTTTTT.

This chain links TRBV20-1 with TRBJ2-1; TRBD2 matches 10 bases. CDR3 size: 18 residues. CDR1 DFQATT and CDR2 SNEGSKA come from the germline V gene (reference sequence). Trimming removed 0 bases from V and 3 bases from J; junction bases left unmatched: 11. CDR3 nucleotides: TGCAGTGCTAGAGATCCAGCGGGAGGGTTAAAGAACTACAATGAGCAGTTCTTC. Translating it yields CSARDPAGGLKNYNEQFF.

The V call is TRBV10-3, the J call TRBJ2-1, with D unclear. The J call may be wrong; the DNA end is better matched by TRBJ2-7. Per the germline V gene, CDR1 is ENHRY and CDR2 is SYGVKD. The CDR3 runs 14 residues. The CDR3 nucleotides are TGTGCCATCATGGCGGATCCAACCTACAATGAGCAGTACTTC. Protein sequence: CAIMADPTYNEQYF.

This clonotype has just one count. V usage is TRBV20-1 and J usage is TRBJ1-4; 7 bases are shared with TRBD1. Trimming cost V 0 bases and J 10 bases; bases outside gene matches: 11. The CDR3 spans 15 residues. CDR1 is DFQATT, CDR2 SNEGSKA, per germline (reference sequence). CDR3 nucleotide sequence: TGCAGTGCTAGAGATCGCGTCAGGGGGAACGTAAAACTGTTTTTT. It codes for CSARDRVRGNVKLFF.